The sequence of this TCR beta chain was determined in a study of beta chain features in type 1 diabetes. On the study more broadly: Sorted cells examined across all samples numbered around 100 million.

In its sample, this clone was seen a few times. Antigen specificity is unknown. A far larger clone is one nucleotide away, so this likely arose from a read error. Overall study findings and caveats: People with Type 1 diabetes carried modestly yet significantly shorter TCRB CDR3s in all four CD4+ subsets. Among type 1 diabetes patients, VDJ junctions had fewer insertions and more deletions.

Germline assignment: CDR1 SQVTM and CDR2 ANQGSEA. The CDR3 is 13 amino acids. The entirety of the isolated RNA underwent reverse transcription, so expressed TCRB transcripts were sequenced. Only in-frame clones appear in the TCRdb table, and some are missing; sequencing was by immunoSEQ multiplex PCR. The profile shows about 150,000 clones, around an eighth of them singletons. The chain links TRBV29-1 to TRBJ2-4; D unclear. This TCR came from a man aged 18 to 35 with type 1 diabetes. Sequenced material: central memory CD4+ T cells from blood. CDR3 sequence reads: CSGEGVGQNIQYF. CDR3 sequence (DNA): TGCAGCGGTGAAGGAGTCGGACAAAACATTCAGTACTTC.